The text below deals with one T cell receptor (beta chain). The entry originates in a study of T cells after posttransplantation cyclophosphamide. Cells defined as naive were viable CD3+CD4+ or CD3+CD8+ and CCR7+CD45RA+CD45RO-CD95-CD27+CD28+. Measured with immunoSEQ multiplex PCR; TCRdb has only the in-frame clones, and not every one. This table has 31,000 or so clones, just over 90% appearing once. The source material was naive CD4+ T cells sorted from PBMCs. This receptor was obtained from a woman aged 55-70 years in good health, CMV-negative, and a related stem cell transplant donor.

The CDR3 bases are TGTGCCAGCAGCCAGACAGGCAACGAGCAGTACTTC. It yields the protein CASSQTGNEQYF. The chain recombines TRBV7-2 with TRBJ2-7, with D possibly being TRBD1 (6 bases). Germline V gene lookup returns CDR1 SGHTA and CDR2 FQGNSA. V gave up 5 bases and J gave up 5 bases, with 10 bases separating them. The CDR3 is made up of 12 amino acids.